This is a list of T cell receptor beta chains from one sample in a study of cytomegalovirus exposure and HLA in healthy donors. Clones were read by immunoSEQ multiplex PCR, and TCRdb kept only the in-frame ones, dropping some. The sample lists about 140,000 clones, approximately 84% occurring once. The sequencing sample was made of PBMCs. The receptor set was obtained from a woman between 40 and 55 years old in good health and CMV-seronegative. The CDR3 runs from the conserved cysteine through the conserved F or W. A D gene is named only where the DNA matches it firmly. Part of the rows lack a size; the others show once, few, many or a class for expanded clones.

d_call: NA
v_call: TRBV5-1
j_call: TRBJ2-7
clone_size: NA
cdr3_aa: CASSLGLGAVGISEQYF
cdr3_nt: TGCGCCAGCAGCTTGGGTCTAGGGGCAGTGGGGATCTCCGAGCAGTACTTC

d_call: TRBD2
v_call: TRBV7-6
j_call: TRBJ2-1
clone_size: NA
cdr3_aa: CASSLDFSGRINEQFF
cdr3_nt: TGTGCCAGCAGCTTAGATTTCAGCGGGAGGATCAATGAGCAGTTCTTC

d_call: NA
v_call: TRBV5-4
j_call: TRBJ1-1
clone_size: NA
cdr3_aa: CASSWGVEATEAFF
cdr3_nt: TGTGCCAGCAGCTGGGGGGTGGAGGCCACTGAAGCTTTCTTT

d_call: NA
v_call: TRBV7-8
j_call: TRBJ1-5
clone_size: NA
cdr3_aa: CASSLNGQYSNQPQHF
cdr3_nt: TGTGCCAGCAGCTTAAACGGACAGTATAGCAATCAGCCCCAGCATTTT

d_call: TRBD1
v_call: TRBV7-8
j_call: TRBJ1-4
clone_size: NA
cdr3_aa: CASSSSGGWREKLFF
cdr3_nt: TGTGCCAGCAGCTCCTCAGGGGGTTGGAGGGAAAAACTGTTTTTT

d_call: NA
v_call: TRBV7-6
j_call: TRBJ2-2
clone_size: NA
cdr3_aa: CASRGRGANTGELFF
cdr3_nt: TGTGCCAGCCGCGGACGGGGGGCTAACACCGGGGAGCTGTTTTTT

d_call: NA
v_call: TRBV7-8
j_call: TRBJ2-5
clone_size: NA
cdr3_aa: CASSVLGGPEETQYF
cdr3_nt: TGTGCCAGCAGCGTACTCGGGGGGCCCGAAGAGACCCAGTACTTC

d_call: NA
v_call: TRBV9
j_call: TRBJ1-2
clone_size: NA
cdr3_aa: CASSVDSLRGYTF
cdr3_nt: TGTGCCAGCAGCGTGGACAGCCTGAGAGGCTACACCTTC

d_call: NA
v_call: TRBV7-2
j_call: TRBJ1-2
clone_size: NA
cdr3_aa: CASSLSGSAGYTF
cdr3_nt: TGTGCCAGCAGCTTATCAGGTTCGGCTGGCTACACCTTC

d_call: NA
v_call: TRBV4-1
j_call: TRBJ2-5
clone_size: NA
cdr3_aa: CASSQVGWSGETQYF
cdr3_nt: TGCGCCAGCAGCCAAGTGGGTTGGAGCGGAGAGACCCAGTACTTC

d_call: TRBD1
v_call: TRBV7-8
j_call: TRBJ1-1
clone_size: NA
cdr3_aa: CASSRGGQGATEAFF
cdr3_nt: TGTGCCAGCAGTAGGGGCGGACAGGGCGCCACTGAAGCTTTCTTT

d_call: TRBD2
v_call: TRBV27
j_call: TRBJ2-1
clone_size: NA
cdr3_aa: CASAPEIGRVSGMYNEQFF
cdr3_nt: TGTGCCAGCGCCCCAGAGATAGGCCGGGTTAGCGGGATGTACAATGAGCAGTTCTTC

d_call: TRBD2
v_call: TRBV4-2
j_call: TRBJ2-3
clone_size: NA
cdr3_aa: CASSQPAGGPSDTQYF
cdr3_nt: TGTGCCAGCAGCCAGCCAGCGGGAGGGCCTTCAGATACGCAGTATTTT

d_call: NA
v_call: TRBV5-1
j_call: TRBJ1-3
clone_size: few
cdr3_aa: CASSLATGLQGPAGNTIYF
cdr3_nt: TGCGCCAGCAGCTTGGCTACAGGGTTGCAGGGTCCGGCTGGAAACACCATATATTTT

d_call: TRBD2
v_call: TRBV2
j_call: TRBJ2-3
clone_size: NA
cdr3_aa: CASSELAGGITDTQYF
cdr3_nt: TGTGCCAGCAGTGAACTAGCGGGAGGGATCACAGATACGCAGTATTTT

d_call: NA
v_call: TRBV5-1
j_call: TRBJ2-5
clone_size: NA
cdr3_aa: CASNLNTQETQYF
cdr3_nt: TGCGCCAGCAACTTGAATACACAAGAGACCCAGTACTTC

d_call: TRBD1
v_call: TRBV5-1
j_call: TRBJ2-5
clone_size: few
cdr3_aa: CASRPGGEETQYF
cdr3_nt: TGCGCCAGCAGGCCAGGGGGCGAAGAGACCCAGTACTTC

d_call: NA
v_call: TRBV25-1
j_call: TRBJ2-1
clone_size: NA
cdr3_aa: CASSTFSGRSDEQFF
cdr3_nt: TGTGCCAGCAGTACTTTTAGCGGTCGCAGCGATGAGCAGTTCTTC

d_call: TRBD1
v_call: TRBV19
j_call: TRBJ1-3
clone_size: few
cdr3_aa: CASGQGATSGNTIYF
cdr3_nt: TGTGCCAGTGGCCAGGGGGCCACCTCTGGAAACACCATATATTTT